This is a list of T cell receptor beta chains from one sample in a study of cytomegalovirus exposure and HLA in healthy donors. TCRdb's table, derived via immunoSEQ multiplex PCR, lists solely in-frame clones and lacks some. This table has approximately 170,000 clones, over 70% appearing once. The sequenced sample consisted of PBMCs. The receptors originated from a boy younger than 10 in good health and CMV-seronegative. Each CDR3 is given with its conserved first and last residue. The order of the fields is D gene, V gene, J gene, clone size, CDR3 DNA, CDR3 protein. A D gene is named only where the DNA matches it firmly. Size values are once, few and many counts, or a class for expanded clones, and some rows have none.

D gene: TRBD1
V gene: TRBV12-5
J gene: TRBJ1-2
clone size: -
CDR3 DNA: TGTGCTAGTGGTGGGGGACAGACTACCTATGGCTACACCTTC
CDR3 protein: CASGGGQTTYGYTF

D gene: TRBD1
V gene: TRBV6-5
J gene: TRBJ1-2
clone size: -
CDR3 DNA: TGTGCCAGCAGTTACACCCAGGGGGCAAGTGGCTACACCTTC
CDR3 protein: CASSYTQGASGYTF

D gene: -
V gene: TRBV21-1
J gene: TRBJ1-1
clone size: -
CDR3 DNA: TGTGCCAGCAGCAAAGTTCGCAGGGGCTCCTCCATGAACACTGAAGCTTTCTTT
CDR3 protein: CASSKVRRGSSMNTEAFF

D gene: -
V gene: TRBV5-1
J gene: TRBJ2-5
clone size: -
CDR3 DNA: TGCGCCAGCAGCCCGCGGGCGGGGATAGAAGAGACCCAGTACTTC
CDR3 protein: CASSPRAGIEETQYF

D gene: -
V gene: TRBV13
J gene: TRBJ2-6
clone size: -
CDR3 DNA: TGTGCCAGCAGCACGGTCCTCTCTGGGGCCAACGTCCTGACTTTC
CDR3 protein: CASSTVLSGANVLTF

D gene: TRBD1
V gene: TRBV23-1
J gene: TRBJ2-5
clone size: -
CDR3 DNA: TGCGCCAGCAGTCAACCGGGACAGGGTAGAGAGACCCAGTACTTC
CDR3 protein: CASSQPGQGRETQYF

D gene: TRBD1
V gene: TRBV2
J gene: TRBJ1-1
clone size: -
CDR3 DNA: TGTGCCAGGAGGACAGGGCTTAACACTGAAGCTTTCTTT
CDR3 protein: CARRTGLNTEAFF

D gene: TRBD1
V gene: TRBV5-1
J gene: TRBJ1-3
clone size: -
CDR3 DNA: TGCGCCAGCAGCTCTGGGACAGGGGGTTCTGGAAACACCATATATTTT
CDR3 protein: CASSSGTGGSGNTIYF

D gene: TRBD2
V gene: TRBV5-1
J gene: TRBJ2-3
clone size: -
CDR3 DNA: TGCGCCAGCAGCTTTGGGACTACCACAGATACGCAGTATTTT
CDR3 protein: CASSFGTTTDTQYF

D gene: TRBD1
V gene: TRBV7-2
J gene: TRBJ1-4
clone size: -
CDR3 DNA: TGTGCCAGCAGCTTCGACAGGGGGGAGCATGAAAAACTGTTTTTT
CDR3 protein: CASSFDRGEHEKLFF

D gene: TRBD1
V gene: TRBV4-3
J gene: TRBJ1-2
clone size: -
CDR3 DNA: TGCGCCAGCAGCCAAGACCCAGGGGGAGGCTACACCTTC
CDR3 protein: CASSQDPGGGYTF

D gene: TRBD1
V gene: TRBV6-6
J gene: TRBJ2-5
clone size: -
CDR3 DNA: TGTGCCAGCAGCTGGGGACAGGTGGAGACCCAGTACTTC
CDR3 protein: CASSWGQVETQYF

D gene: TRBD1
V gene: TRBV6-1
J gene: TRBJ1-2
clone size: -
CDR3 DNA: TGTGCCAGCAGGGACAGGGACTATGGCTACACCTTC
CDR3 protein: CASRDRDYGYTF

D gene: TRBD1
V gene: TRBV6-5
J gene: TRBJ2-1
clone size: few
CDR3 DNA: TGTGCCAGCAGTACGGACAGGGGAGGCTACAATGAGCAGTTCTTC
CDR3 protein: CASSTDRGGYNEQFF

D gene: -
V gene: TRBV6-5
J gene: TRBJ1-4
clone size: -
CDR3 DNA: TGTGCCAGCAGTCGGACAGTCCTTAATGAAAAACTGTTTTTT
CDR3 protein: CASSRTVLNEKLFF

D gene: -
V gene: TRBV5-4
J gene: TRBJ2-4
clone size: -
CDR3 DNA: TGTGCCAGCAGCCGAGGAGGGTTTGACATTCAGTACTTC
CDR3 protein: CASSRGGFDIQYF